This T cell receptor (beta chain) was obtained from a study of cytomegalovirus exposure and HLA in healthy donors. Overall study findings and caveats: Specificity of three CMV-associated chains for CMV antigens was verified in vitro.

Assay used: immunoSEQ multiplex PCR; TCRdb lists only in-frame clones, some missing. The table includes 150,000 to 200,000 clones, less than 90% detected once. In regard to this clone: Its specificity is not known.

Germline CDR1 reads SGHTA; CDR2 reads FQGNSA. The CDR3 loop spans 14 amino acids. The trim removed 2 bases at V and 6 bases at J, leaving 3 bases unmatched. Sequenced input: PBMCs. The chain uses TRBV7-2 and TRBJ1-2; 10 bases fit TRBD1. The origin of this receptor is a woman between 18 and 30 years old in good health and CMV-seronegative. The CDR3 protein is CASSLFDRGHGYTF. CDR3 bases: TGTGCCAGCAGCTTATTTGACAGGGGGCATGGCTACACCTTC.